The subject of this entry is one T cell receptor (beta chain). The antigen is not known. These data are taken from a study of OX40 agonist ivuxolimab in advanced cancers. About the research overall: Every patient in dose escalation had hepatocellular carcinoma, melanoma, renal cell or head and neck cancer. Patients achieving partial responses numbered three: one hepatocellular carcinoma case and two cutaneous melanoma cases. Points from the study as a whole: CD8+ T cells showed, on average, more clonal expansion than CD4+ cells.

TCRdb's table, derived via immunoSEQ multiplex PCR, lists solely in-frame clones and lacks some. The sample lists tens of thousands of clones; around four fifths were seen once. V was pared by 3 bases and J by 0 bases, with 3 bases of the junction left unmatched. CDR3 length: 15 amino acids. Germline V lookup: CDR1 SGHRS, CDR2 YFSETQ. The chain recombines TRBV5-1 with TRBJ2-3, with 8 bases aligning to TRBD2. This TCR was sampled from an adult with an advanced solid tumor such as melanoma, head and neck, liver or kidney cancer. This specimen consisted of CD4+ or CD8+ T cells sorted from blood, obtained in a trial of the OX40 agonist ivuxolimab. The CDR3 protein is CASSSGGDSTDTQYF. In DNA, the CDR3 is TGCGCCAGCAGCTCCGGGGGGGATAGCACAGATACGCAGTATTTT.